The 11 T cell receptor beta chains in this list originate from one sample, sequenced in a study of T cell responses to AZD1222 COVID-19 vaccine (dated by TCRdb to the early 2020s). In light of the paper, this sample's time point label describes: baseline before first vaccination. The protocol used for the library was the immunoSEQ multiplex PCR assay. TCRdb re-hosts the immuneACCESS table, in-frame sequences only. Its copies lack some clones; in the studies checked, an unresolved V gene accounts for under half of them, and the cause for the rest is not known. For this sample there are more than 95,000 clones; 70% to 90% appear just once. The ten top clones hold around 9.1% of the sample. This sample comprised peripheral blood, obtained on day 0 of AZD1222 vaccination. These receptors were obtained from an adult in good health.

The gene calls are TRBV6-1 and TRBJ1-2; D ambiguous. The germline V gene encodes CDR1 MNHNS and CDR2 SASEGT. Trimming took 3 bases from V and 2 from J, leaving 4 bases between them. The CDR3 loop spans 12 amino acids. The CDR3 region has the DNA TGTGCCAGCAGTGATCAAAACTATGGCTACACCTTC. Protein sequence: CASSDQNYGYTF.

The chain combines TRBV6-2 or TRBV6-3 with TRBJ2-7; 8 bases align to TRBD2. Germline trimming cut 5 bases from V and 5 bases from J; bases unmatched to any gene: 8. CDR1 is MNHEY, CDR2 SVGEGT, per germline. This CDR3 is 14 amino acids long. CDR3 coding DNA: TGTGCCAGCAGTCCGGGGGGGGCGTGGGACGAGCAGTACTTC. Amino acid sequence: CASSPGGAWDEQYF.

This clone has only a few counts. The junction and the germline gene differ at one end; a read error may be behind it. The chain recombines TRBV7-2 with TRBJ2-1; TRBD2 matches at 10 bases. Germline values: CDR1 SGHTA, CDR2 FQGNSA. The CDR3 is 13 residues long. CDR3 coding DNA: TGTGCCAGCAGCTTAGCCTTGGATAGCGGGAGGATCTTC. Its protein is CASSLALDSGRIF.

Of note for this clone: This sample also contains other DNA sequences that code for the same CDR3. The chain has TRBV28 and TRBJ1-2, with unresolved D. Germline lookup yields CDR1 MDHEN and CDR2 SYDVKM. V gave up 2 bases and J gave up 2 bases, with 3 bases separating them. The CDR3 consists of 12 residues. CDR3 sequence reads: CASSLANYGYTF. As DNA, the CDR3 is TGTGCCAGCAGTTTAGCCAACTATGGCTACACCTTC.

The J gene is TRBJ1-1, the V gene TRBV19, with a possible D match to TRBD1 (5 bases). Germline V gives CDR1 LNHDA, CDR2 SQIVND (reference sequence). CDR3 length: 14 residues. Trimming pared 2 bases from V and 4 bases from J, leaving 11 bases between. The CDR3 region is CASSIRDGSTEAFF. The CDR3, as DNA: TGTGCCAGTAGTATACGGGACGGGTCCACTGAAGCTTTCTTT. Together with reference TRBV19 and TRBJ1-1, the CDR3 gives the full variable domain: DGGITQSPKYLFRKEGQNVTLSCEQNLNHDAMYWYRQDPGQGLRLIYYSQIVNDFQKGDIAEGYSVSREKKESFPLTVTSAQKNPTAFYLCASSIRDGSTEAFFGQGTRLTVV.

This rearrangement joins TRBV7-9 to TRBJ1-1, with a tentative D call TRBD1 (5 bases). The CDR3 is made up of 13 amino acids. The germline V and J ends were trimmed by 4 bases and 2 bases, with 8 bases remaining between them. Germline CDR1 reads SEHNR; CDR2 reads FQNEAQ (reference sequence). DNA of the CDR3: TGTGCCAGCAGCTCCCAGGGAAACACTGAAGCTTTCTTT. Encoded protein: CASSSQGNTEAFF.

Only one count was recorded for this clone. This chain connects TRBV10-3 to TRBJ2-5; D could derive from TRBD1 or TRBD2 (5 bases each). V gave up 6 bases and J gave up 3 bases, with 8 bases separating them. Germline lookup yields CDR1 ENHRY and CDR2 SYGVKD. This CDR3 has 12 amino acids. CDR3 amino acids: CAIRGDEETQYF. The CDR3 nucleotides are TGTGCCATCAGGGGGGACGAAGAGACCCAGTACTTC.

The chain links TRBV14 to TRBJ2-5, with D unclear. Germline V gene sequence: CDR1 SGHDN, CDR2 FVKESK. The CDR3 is made up of 11 amino acids. V gave up 3 bases and J gave up 7 bases, with 6 bases separating them. The CDR3 sequence: CASSHSGTQYF. CDR3 DNA: TGTGCCAGCAGCCACTCCGGGACCCAGTACTTC.

The chain carries TRBV2 and TRBJ2-3, with 8 bases aligning to TRBD2. The germline CDR1 and CDR2 sequences are SNHLY and FYNNEI. Germline trimming cut 2 bases from V and 4 bases from J; bases unmatched to any gene: 11. This CDR3 has 17 amino acids. The CDR3, as DNA: TGTGCCAGCAGTGAATCCCCCAGCGGGAGCAGCGCAGATACGCAGTATTTT. Translation gives CASSESPSGSSADTQYF.

This rearrangement joins TRBV2 to TRBJ2-7; D might be TRBD1 or TRBD2, each matching 6 bases. This CDR3 comprises 14 residues. The germline CDR1 and CDR2 sequences are SNHLY and FYNNEI. V was shortened by 4 bases and J by 2 bases, with 12 bases between the two germline ends. DNA for the CDR3: TGTGCCAGCAGTGGGGGGGCTCAGACCTACGAGCAGTACTTC. This encodes CASSGGAQTYEQYF.

The V call is TRBV29-1, the J call TRBJ1-1; D not resolved. V lost 2 bases and J 3 bases, leaving 10 bases between the germline ends. The CDR3 extends over 13 amino acids. CDR1 SQVTM and CDR2 ANQGSEA come from the germline V gene. CDR3 in amino acids: CSVERFSDTEAFF. CDR3 nucleotide sequence: TGCAGCGTTGAACGTTTTTCGGACACTGAAGCTTTCTTT. Together with reference TRBV29-1 and TRBJ1-1, the CDR3 gives the full variable domain: SAVISQKPSRDICQRGTSLTIQCQVDSQVTMMFWYRQQPGQSLTLIATANQGSEATYESGFVIDKFPISRPNLTFSTLTVSNMSPEDSSIYLCSVERFSDTEAFFGQGTRLTVV.